This is a list of T cell receptor beta chains from one sample in a study of prognosis after radiotherapy for stage I lung cancer. TCRdb ran MiXCR on the multiplex PCR reads and lists one entry per CDR3 protein. The sample lists 20,000 to 25,000 distinct CDR3 sequences, less than 50% occurring once. The specimen was PBMCs, collected before or after stereotactic body radiation therapy (not recorded which). These receptors were obtained from a donor at least 50 years old with non-small cell lung cancer. Each CDR3 is given with its conserved first and last residue. The D gene is left open where the match is weak. Part of the rows lack a size; the others show once, few, many or a class for expanded clones.

CDR3 DNA: TGTGCCACATCATATCAGGGAAACGCGAACACCGGGGATCTGTTTTTT
CDR3 protein: CATSYQGNANTGDLFF
J gene: TRBJ2-2
V gene: TRBV6-1
clone size: NA
D gene: NA

CDR3 DNA: TGTGCCAGCAGTAGGACAGGGAGAGACGAAAAACTGTTTTTT
CDR3 protein: CASSRTGRDEKLFF
J gene: TRBJ1-4
V gene: TRBV12-3/TRBV12-4
clone size: NA
D gene: TRBD1

CDR3 DNA: TGTGCCAGCAGCCAAGGCAGGGGGCTGCCGCGGGAGACCCAGTACTTC
CDR3 protein: CASSQGRGLPRETQYF
J gene: TRBJ2-5
V gene: TRBV3-1
clone size: many
D gene: TRBD1

CDR3 DNA: TGTGCCAGCAGTCCCGGGATAATGACCGGGGAGCTGTTTTTT
CDR3 protein: CASSPGIMTGELFF
J gene: TRBJ2-2
V gene: TRBV28
clone size: NA
D gene: NA

CDR3 DNA: TGTGCCAGCAGTGATTATAGGTATACGCAGTATTTT
CDR3 protein: CASSDYRYTQYF
J gene: TRBJ2-3
V gene: TRBV2
clone size: many
D gene: NA

CDR3 DNA: TGCAGTGCTAGCTACCCAGGGGGGGCGAACACTGAAGCTTTCTTT
CDR3 protein: CSASYPGGANTEAFF
J gene: TRBJ1-1
V gene: TRBV20-1
clone size: many
D gene: TRBD1

CDR3 DNA: TGCGCCAGCAGCCAAGATTTGGGGGAGTACTACGAGCAGTACTTC
CDR3 protein: CASSQDLGEYYEQYF
J gene: TRBJ2-7
V gene: TRBV4-3
clone size: many
D gene: NA

CDR3 DNA: TGTGCCAGCAGGAGGACCACCAGCTCACCCCTCCACTTT
CDR3 protein: CASRRTTSSPLHF
J gene: TRBJ1-6
V gene: TRBV12-3/TRBV12-4
clone size: NA
D gene: NA

CDR3 DNA: TGTGCCACCAAAGGGGCTAGCGGGAGTTTCACTTACGAGCAGTACTTC
CDR3 protein: CATKGASGSFTYEQYF
J gene: TRBJ2-7
V gene: TRBV6-1
clone size: medium-sized
D gene: TRBD2

CDR3 DNA: TGTGCCAGCAGCTTGGTTAGGCCCACAGATACGCAGTATTTT
CDR3 protein: CASSLVRPTDTQYF
J gene: TRBJ2-3
V gene: TRBV5-6
clone size: many
D gene: NA

CDR3 DNA: TGTGCCAGCAGCGAGGGGGGGAGCAACTATGGCTACACCTTC
CDR3 protein: CASSEGGSNYGYTF
J gene: TRBJ1-2
V gene: TRBV9
clone size: many
D gene: NA

CDR3 DNA: TGTGCCAGCAGCTCCTCCTACGAGCAGTACTTC
CDR3 protein: CASSSSYEQYF
J gene: TRBJ2-7
V gene: TRBV5-4
clone size: many
D gene: NA

CDR3 DNA: TGTGCCAGCATTCCCCACAGTACAGGGGGTTCCTACGAGCAGTACTTC
CDR3 protein: CASIPHSTGGSYEQYF
J gene: TRBJ2-7
V gene: TRBV27
clone size: NA
D gene: TRBD1

CDR3 DNA: TGTGCCAGCATCCTCGCCCGGCGGGAGGCGGATGAGCAGTTCTTC
CDR3 protein: CASILARREADEQFF
J gene: TRBJ2-1
V gene: TRBV11-3
clone size: many
D gene: TRBD2

CDR3 DNA: TGTGCCAGCAGGATCCCGCCCGGGGGTGAGCAGTTCTTC
CDR3 protein: CASRIPPGGEQFF
J gene: TRBJ2-1
V gene: TRBV11-1
clone size: NA
D gene: NA

CDR3 DNA: TGTGCCAGCCCGAGTCTAGCAGTCGGCACGGATACGCAGTATTTT
CDR3 protein: CASPSLAVGTDTQYF
J gene: TRBJ2-3
V gene: TRBV12-3/TRBV12-4
clone size: NA
D gene: NA

CDR3 DNA: TGTGCCAGCAGTTTAAGCACAGGGGCCCTTAGCAATAAGCCCAAGCATTTT
CDR3 protein: CASSLSTGALSNKPKHF
J gene: TRBJ1-5
V gene: TRBV27
clone size: NA
D gene: TRBD1

CDR3 DNA: TGTGCCAGCAGTACCCAGCGGGAGGGCCCAGATACGCAGTATTTT
CDR3 protein: CASSTQREGPDTQYF
J gene: TRBJ2-3
V gene: TRBV28
clone size: many
D gene: TRBD2

CDR3 DNA: TGCGCCAGCAGCCACCCGACGGACAGGGTAGACACTAAAGCTTTCTTT
CDR3 protein: CASSHPTDRVDTKAFF
J gene: TRBJ1-1
V gene: TRBV4-1
clone size: few
D gene: TRBD1

CDR3 DNA: TGTGCCAACAGACTAGCGGGAGATTCCGTGCGGGATACGCAGTATTTT
CDR3 protein: CANRLAGDSVRDTQYF
J gene: TRBJ2-3
V gene: TRBV28
clone size: NA
D gene: TRBD2

CDR3 DNA: TGTGCCAGCAGCATCACGACAGAGAGCTCCTACAATGAGCAGTTCTTC
CDR3 protein: CASSITTESSYNEQFF
J gene: TRBJ2-1
V gene: TRBV7-2
clone size: many
D gene: NA

CDR3 DNA: TGCGCCAGCAGCCATACGGTGGGACAGGGGAACTATGGCTACACCTTC
CDR3 protein: CASSHTVGQGNYGYTF
J gene: TRBJ1-2
V gene: TRBV4-3
clone size: NA
D gene: TRBD1

CDR3 DNA: TGTTCCAGCAGCTTCCTAGCGGGAGGGTCGGGAGAGACCCAGTACTTC
CDR3 protein: CSSSFLAGGSGETQYF
J gene: TRBJ2-5
V gene: TRBV7-6
clone size: NA
D gene: TRBD2

CDR3 DNA: TGTGCCAGCATTGAAATTGATATCTCAGATACGCAGTATTTT
CDR3 protein: CASIEIDISDTQYF
J gene: TRBJ2-3
V gene: TRBV2
clone size: NA
D gene: NA

CDR3 DNA: TGTGCCAGCAGCCAAGATCGGGCCTATCACGAGCAGTACTTC
CDR3 protein: CASSQDRAYHEQYF
J gene: TRBJ2-7
V gene: TRBV14
clone size: NA
D gene: NA

CDR3 DNA: TGTGCCAGCAGCTCTGGAGTATACACTGAAGCTTTCTTT
CDR3 protein: CASSSGVYTEAFF
J gene: TRBJ1-1
V gene: TRBV6-1
clone size: many
D gene: NA

CDR3 DNA: TGTGCCAGCAGCCAAAGTTGGAACACTGAAGCTTTCTTT
CDR3 protein: CASSQSWNTEAFF
J gene: TRBJ1-1
V gene: TRBV13
clone size: many
D gene: NA

CDR3 DNA: TGTGCCAGCAGTGAAAACGGGGAGCTGTTTTTT
CDR3 protein: CASSENGELFF
J gene: TRBJ2-2
V gene: TRBV2
clone size: many
D gene: NA

CDR3 DNA: TGTGCCAGCAGCTTCGGGGGCGGGAATGAGCAGTTCTTC
CDR3 protein: CASSFGGGNEQFF
J gene: TRBJ2-1
V gene: TRBV5-6
clone size: many
D gene: NA

CDR3 DNA: TGTGCCATCAGCTCCCTGGGGGGCTATGAGCAGCTCTTC
CDR3 protein: CAISSLGGYEQLF
J gene: TRBJ2-1
V gene: TRBV6-2/TRBV6-3
clone size: NA
D gene: NA

CDR3 DNA: TGTGCCAGCATTTTTGCGGGCGGCGGTCAGCCCCAGCATTTT
CDR3 protein: CASIFAGGGQPQHF
J gene: TRBJ1-5
V gene: TRBV12-3/TRBV12-4
clone size: NA
D gene: NA

CDR3 DNA: TGTGCTAGTGGTTTGGACGGCGTGGATACGCAGTATTTT
CDR3 protein: CASGLDGVDTQYF
J gene: TRBJ2-3
V gene: TRBV12-5
clone size: NA
D gene: NA

CDR3 DNA: TGCGCCAGCAGTGAGGGCTACGAGCAGTACTTC
CDR3 protein: CASSEGYEQYF
J gene: TRBJ2-7
V gene: TRBV10-2
clone size: NA
D gene: NA

CDR3 DNA: TGCAGTGCTAGTTCTGGAAACACCATATATTTT
CDR3 protein: CSASSGNTIYF
J gene: TRBJ1-3
V gene: TRBV20-1
clone size: many
D gene: NA

CDR3 DNA: TGTGCCACCAGCAGGGGGGCGCGGGATACGAAGTATTTT
CDR3 protein: CATSRGARDTKYF
J gene: TRBJ2-3
V gene: TRBV15
clone size: NA
D gene: NA

CDR3 DNA: TGTGCCAGCAGCCAAGATCGCCGCCAGCCCACCTCTGGCTATGGCTACACCTTC
CDR3 protein: CASSQDRRQPTSGYGYTF
J gene: TRBJ1-2
V gene: TRBV3-1
clone size: NA
D gene: NA

CDR3 DNA: TGTGCCAGCAGCCCTCCCTGGGACAGGGGATACGAGCAGTACTTC
CDR3 protein: CASSPPWDRGYEQYF
J gene: TRBJ2-7
V gene: TRBV11-2
clone size: few
D gene: TRBD1

CDR3 DNA: TGTGCCAGTAGTATGGGGGGAATCTTGGGTCAGCCCCAGCATTTT
CDR3 protein: CASSMGGILGQPQHF
J gene: TRBJ1-5
V gene: TRBV19
clone size: many
D gene: NA

CDR3 DNA: TGTGCCAGCAGTGACAGGGGCACAGATACGCAGTATTTT
CDR3 protein: CASSDRGTDTQYF
J gene: TRBJ2-3
V gene: TRBV11-3
clone size: many
D gene: TRBD1

CDR3 DNA: TGTGCCAGCAGCACAGGGATTACCTACAATGAGCAGTTCTTC
CDR3 protein: CASSTGITYNEQFF
J gene: TRBJ2-1
V gene: TRBV5-6
clone size: NA
D gene: NA

CDR3 DNA: TGTGCCACCAGCACAGGGGGATCCTATGGCTACACCTTC
CDR3 protein: CATSTGGSYGYTF
J gene: TRBJ1-2
V gene: TRBV15
clone size: medium-sized
D gene: TRBD1

CDR3 DNA: TGTGCCACAGGAGGCACTTCCTATGGCTACACCTTC
CDR3 protein: CATGGTSYGYTF
J gene: TRBJ1-2
V gene: TRBV28
clone size: medium-sized
D gene: NA

CDR3 DNA: TGTGCCTGGAGCCCCCCTGGGAGCTCTTATAATTCACCCCTCCACTTT
CDR3 protein: CAWSPPGSSYNSPLHF
J gene: TRBJ1-6
V gene: TRBV30
clone size: many
D gene: NA

CDR3 DNA: TGCGCCAGCAGTCTGATTGAGGGAGACGGCTACACCTTC
CDR3 protein: CASSLIEGDGYTF
J gene: TRBJ1-2
V gene: TRBV5-1
clone size: NA
D gene: NA